A selection of T cell receptor beta chains follows, all from one sample in a study of Ad26.COV2.S vaccination and SARS-CoV-2 variants. TCRdb keeps only in-frame clones here, not all; method: immunoSEQ multiplex PCR. The sample consists of approximately 250,000 clones, around 88% of them appearing once. Source: peripheral blood, taken in a trial of Ad26.COV2.S vaccine versus placebo. The receptors here all came from a person between 18 and 59 years old who received the Ad26.COV2.S COVID-19 vaccine or a placebo. Each CDR3 is given with its conserved first and last residue. D genes are given only for firm matches. Clone size is shown for a subset of rows, as once, few, many or a class of expanded clone.

d_gene	v_gene	abundance	len	j_gene	CDR3aa	CDR3nt
NA	TRBV10-3	NA	13	TRBJ2-3	CAISETSIDTQYF	TGTGCCATCAGTGAGACGTCGATCGATACGCAGTATTTT
NA	TRBV5-1	NA	16	TRBJ2-3	CASSSVADPRTDTQYF	TGCGCCAGCAGCTCAGTAGCGGACCCTCGCACAGATACGCAGTATTTT
TRBD1	TRBV7-3	NA	16	TRBJ2-2	CASSTRTGGITGELFF	TGTGCCAGCAGCACCCGGACAGGAGGCATCACCGGGGAGCTGTTTTTT
TRBD1	TRBV5-6	NA	15	TRBJ2-1	CASSLGTGTINEQFF	TGTGCCAGCAGCTTGGGGACAGGTACAATAAATGAGCAGTTCTTC
NA	TRBV5-1	few	14	TRBJ1-1	CASRAQGWNTEAFF	TGCGCCAGCAGGGCACAGGGCTGGAACACTGAAGCTTTCTTT
NA	TRBV9	few	12	TRBJ2-5	CASSVAVGHKYF	TGTGCCAGCAGCGTAGCGGTGGGCCATAAGTACTTC
TRBD1	TRBV19	NA	15	TRBJ1-2	CASSFSTGGNYGYTF	TGTGCCAGTAGTTTCTCGACAGGGGGCAACTATGGCTACACCTTC
TRBD1	TRBV11-2	NA	18	TRBJ2-5	CASSPSLLSRDRGETQYF	TGTGCCAGCAGCCCTTCCCTCCTGTCCCGGGACAGGGGAGAGACCCAGTACTTC
NA	TRBV20-1	NA	16	TRBJ2-3	CSASGGRSYHTDTQYF	TGCAGTGCTAGTGGAGGCCGGTCCTATCACACAGATACGCAGTATTTT
NA	TRBV29-1	NA	15	TRBJ2-3	CSVEGQGGFGDTQYF	TGCAGCGTTGAGGGGCAGGGGGGGTTTGGAGATACGCAGTATTTT
TRBD1	TRBV18	NA	16	TRBJ2-1	CASSPSAGGLINEQFF	TGTGCCAGCTCACCATCGGCAGGGGGCTTGATCAATGAGCAGTTCTTC
NA	TRBV18	NA	12	TRBJ2-2	CASSTYTGELFF	TGTGCCAGCTCAACATACACCGGGGAGCTGTTTTTT
NA	TRBV2	many	12	TRBJ2-1	CASSQDYNEQFF	TGTGCCAGCAGTCAGGACTACAATGAGCAGTTCTTC
NA	TRBV6-5	NA	14	TRBJ2-7	CASSYRDDSYEQYF	TGTGCCAGCAGTTACAGGGACGACTCCTACGAGCAGTACTTC
TRBD1	TRBV27	NA	15	TRBJ2-1	CASSFSGQGGNEQFF	TGTGCCAGCAGTTTCTCGGGACAGGGTGGCAATGAGCAGTTCTTC
TRBD2	TRBV11-1	NA	16	TRBJ2-2	CASSLAGLAISGELFF	TGTGCCAGCAGCTTAGCGGGACTAGCGATTTCCGGGGAGCTGTTTTTT
TRBD1	TRBV10-3	NA	16	TRBJ1-6	CAISEFNRGFNSPLHF	TGTGCCATCAGTGAGTTTAACAGGGGGTTCAATTCACCCCTCCACTTT
NA	TRBV18	once	13	TRBJ2-5	CASSPSGVETQYF	TGTGCCAGCTCACCCTCAGGGGTTGAGACCCAGTACTTC
TRBD1	TRBV5-6	NA	13	TRBJ1-4	CASRGQLNEKLFF	TGTGCCAGCAGGGGACAGCTTAATGAAAAACTGTTTTTT
NA	TRBV11-2	NA	12	TRBJ2-2	CASSPGPGELFF	TGTGCCAGCAGCCCGGGGCCCGGGGAGCTGTTTTTT
TRBD1	TRBV27	NA	15	TRBJ2-3	CASSAGQGVGDTQYF	TGTGCCAGCAGTGCAGGACAGGGGGTTGGAGATACGCAGTATTTT
NA	TRBV6-1	NA	14	TRBJ1-3	CASRQDSSGNTIYF	TGTGCCAGCAGACAAGACAGTTCTGGAAACACCATATATTTT
NA	TRBV11-2	NA	15	TRBJ2-1	CASSPLESSYNEQFF	TGTGCCAGCAGCCCACTGGAAAGCTCCTACAATGAGCAGTTCTTC
TRBD1	TRBV19	NA	18	TRBJ1-2	CASSIGWRGRRETYGYTF	TGTGCCAGTAGTATAGGTTGGAGGGGGCGCCGAGAAACCTATGGCTACACCTTC
NA	TRBV7-9	NA	14	TRBJ2-5	CASSLGPAWEAQYF	TGTGCCAGCAGCTTAGGGCCAGCCTGGGAGGCCCAGTACTTC
NA	TRBV4-3	once	13	TRBJ1-5	CASSRQGGQPQHF	TGCGCCAGCAGCCGTCAGGGAGGGCAGCCCCAGCATTTT
NA	TRBV5-1	NA	14	TRBJ2-2	CASSLGANTGELFF	TGCGCCAGCAGCTTGGGGGCCAACACCGGGGAGCTGTTTTTT
NA	TRBV12-3/TRBV12-4	NA	13	TRBJ2-4	CASTSGSAYIQYF	TGTGCCAGCACCTCGGGGAGTGCATACATTCAGTACTTC
TRBD1	TRBV5-1	NA	15	TRBJ1-2	CASSLAQTGGFGYTF	TGCGCCAGCAGCTTGGCCCAGACAGGGGGCTTTGGCTACACCTTC
NA	TRBV7-2	NA	14	TRBJ1-4	CASTPQPTNEKLFF	TGTGCCAGCACCCCACAGCCAACTAATGAAAAACTGTTTTTT
NA	TRBV7-2	few	12	TRBJ1-5	CASSSGNQPQHF	TGTGCCAGCAGCTCCGGTAATCAGCCCCAGCATTTT
NA	TRBV15	NA	13	TRBJ1-6	CATSRVRGSPLHF	TGTGCCACCAGCAGAGTTAGGGGTTCACCCCTCCACTTT
TRBD2	TRBV11-2	NA	15	TRBJ2-3	CASSLSGARTDTQYF	TGTGCCAGCAGCCTCAGCGGGGCACGCACAGATACGCAGTATTTT
TRBD2	TRBV2	NA	19	TRBJ2-1	CASSELPASGRAIYNEQFF	TGTGCCAGCAGTGAGCTACCGGCTAGCGGGAGGGCCATCTACAATGAGCAGTTCTTC
TRBD1	TRBV9	NA	15	TRBJ1-2	CASSPDPGQGDGYTF	TGTGCCAGCAGCCCAGACCCGGGACAGGGTGATGGCTACACCTTC
NA	TRBV14	NA	15	TRBJ2-3	CASSQRALRADTQYF	TGTGCCAGCAGCCAAAGGGCCCTTAGGGCAGATACGCAGTATTTT
NA	TRBV3-1/TRBV3-2	NA	14	TRBJ1-5	CASSQRRGHQPQHF	TGTGCCAGCAGCCAAAGGAGGGGTCATCAGCCCCAGCATTTT
TRBD1	TRBV24-1	NA	15	TRBJ2-5	CATSDAGTGEETQYF	TGTGCCACCAGTGATGCCGGGACAGGGGAAGAGACCCAGTACTTC
NA	TRBV4-3	NA	14	TRBJ1-6	CASSQDQVNSPLHF	TGCGCCAGCAGCCAAGATCAGGTTAATTCACCCCTCCACTTT
NA	TRBV4-3	NA	17	TRBJ1-2	CASSQFGREQAGYGYTF	TGCGCCAGCAGCCAATTTGGTCGAGAACAGGCTGGGTATGGCTACACCTTC
NA	TRBV2	NA	16	TRBJ2-1	CASRIRLVTSYNEQFF	TGTGCCAGCAGAATAAGACTAGTGACGTCCTACAATGAGCAGTTCTTC
NA	TRBV12-3/TRBV12-4	once	13	TRBJ1-1	CASNRGVNTEAFF	TGTGCCAGCAACCGGGGAGTAAACACTGAAGCTTTCTTT
NA	TRBV5-4	NA	16	TRBJ2-5	CASSRSRHVNQETQYF	TGTGCCAGCAGCCGCTCCCGACACGTGAACCAAGAGACCCAGTACTTC
NA	TRBV27	NA	16	TRBJ1-1	CASITWAPTGNTEAFF	TGTGCCAGCATCACCTGGGCCCCCACAGGGAACACTGAAGCTTTCTTT
NA	TRBV27	NA	16	TRBJ2-1	CASSRVIRGSYNEQFF	TGTGCCAGCAGTCGAGTAATCAGGGGATCCTACAATGAGCAGTTCTTC
TRBD1	TRBV5-6	NA	15	TRBJ1-4	CASSGTGTGEEKLFF	TGTGCCAGCAGCGGAACCGGGACAGGGGAAGAAAAACTGTTTTTT
NA	TRBV4-3	NA	13	TRBJ1-3	CASSQEGGNTIYF	TGCGCCAGCAGCCAAGAAGGTGGAAACACCATATATTTT
TRBD1	TRBV18	few	15	TRBJ1-2	CASSSIRQGADGYTF	TGTGCCAGCTCCTCCATTCGACAGGGGGCCGATGGCTACACCTTC
TRBD1	TRBV7-9	NA	15	TRBJ2-4	CASSATTGGGSLQYF	TGTGCCAGCAGCGCCACCACAGGGGGCGGGAGTCTTCAGTACTTC
NA	TRBV4-2	NA	15	TRBJ1-1	CASSQEAQGNTEAFF	TGTGCCAGCAGCCAAGAGGCCCAGGGAAACACTGAAGCTTTCTTT
NA	TRBV6-2/TRBV6-3	NA	16	TRBJ1-1	CASSSPGGGRGAEAFF	TGTGCCAGCAGTTCCCCCGGGGGGGGGAGGGGCGCTGAAGCTTTCTTT
NA	TRBV24-1	NA	17	TRBJ1-6	CATSDQQGNSYNSPLHF	TGTGCCACCAGTGATCAACAGGGCAATTCCTATAATTCACCCCTCCACTTT
NA	TRBV19	NA	12	TRBJ2-1	CASSRAFNEQFF	TGTGCCAGTAGTCGGGCCTTCAATGAGCAGTTCTTC
TRBD2	TRBV10-3	NA	14	TRBJ2-5	CAISEFGGGETQYF	TGTGCCATCAGTGAGTTTGGCGGGGGTGAGACCCAGTACTTC